What follows describes a single TCR beta chain. Its antigen specificity is not known. Base qualities are not provided; no much larger clone lies one nucleotide away. This record comes from a study of technical replicates of blood from several donors (dated by TCRdb to about 2017). V is clipped by 0 bases and J by 11 bases, and the sequence between their germline boundaries is 13 bases long. Taken from the germline V gene, the CDR1 and CDR2 loops are MNHEY and SVGAGI. Spanning cysteine to phenylalanine, the CDR3 consists of 13 amino acids. Only CDR3 DNA remains: 39 bases, in frame from the first base. The library was obtained by the immunoSEQ multiplex PCR assay. TCRdb took over this immuneACCESS table, retaining in-frame rearrangements with V and J assigned. Such tables are incomplete; in checked studies, under half of the missing clones stem from an unresolved V gene, and the remainder is unexplained. A total of 65,000 to 80,000 clones appear in this sample, under 99% of them only once. The ten largest clones add up to approximately 0.2% of the sample.

The clonotype comes from a human donor in good health. The sample taken for sequencing was T cells isolated from PBMCs. Recombination joined TRBV6-5 with TRBJ1-1, with no confident D gene call. The DNA sequence is given as TGTGCCAGCAGTTACTCGACGGGCCAGCGGGCTTTCTTT. Translated, it gives CASSYSTGQRAFF.